This note documents a single TCR beta chain sequence. Its antigen remains unknown. The sample comes from a study of cytomegalovirus exposure and HLA in healthy donors. Study as a whole: Within the Caucasian-associated ancestry cluster were roughly 81% of the approximately 370 genotyped donors. Study-level findings and limits: Association of a missense DCLRE1C variant with TCR beta V- and J-gene trimming was reported in a later analysis. Reports state that TCR beta sequences accurately predicted most subjects' HLA-A and HLA-B alleles. A later analysis showed HLA-associated TCR beta chains outstripping equally common others in clonal expansion.

Germline assignment: CDR1 SGHDT and CDR2 YYEEEE. Deletions cut 1 base from V and 0 bases from J, with 12 bases between. CDR3 length: 16 amino acids. PCR involved 60 Vbeta and 13 Jbeta primers. Here immunoSEQ multiplex PCR was the method, and the copy in TCRdb shows in-frame clones only, minus some. This table holds 150,000 to 200,000 clones, around 73% found once. The source is a woman aged 18-35 years in good health and CMV-seropositive. Sequencing input: PBMCs. V usage is TRBV5-6 and J usage is TRBJ2-3; D call uncertain. The DNA for the CDR3 is TGTGCCAGCAGCTTGTTTACACCCGCTAGCACAGATACGCAGTATTTT. Translated: CASSLFTPASTDTQYF.